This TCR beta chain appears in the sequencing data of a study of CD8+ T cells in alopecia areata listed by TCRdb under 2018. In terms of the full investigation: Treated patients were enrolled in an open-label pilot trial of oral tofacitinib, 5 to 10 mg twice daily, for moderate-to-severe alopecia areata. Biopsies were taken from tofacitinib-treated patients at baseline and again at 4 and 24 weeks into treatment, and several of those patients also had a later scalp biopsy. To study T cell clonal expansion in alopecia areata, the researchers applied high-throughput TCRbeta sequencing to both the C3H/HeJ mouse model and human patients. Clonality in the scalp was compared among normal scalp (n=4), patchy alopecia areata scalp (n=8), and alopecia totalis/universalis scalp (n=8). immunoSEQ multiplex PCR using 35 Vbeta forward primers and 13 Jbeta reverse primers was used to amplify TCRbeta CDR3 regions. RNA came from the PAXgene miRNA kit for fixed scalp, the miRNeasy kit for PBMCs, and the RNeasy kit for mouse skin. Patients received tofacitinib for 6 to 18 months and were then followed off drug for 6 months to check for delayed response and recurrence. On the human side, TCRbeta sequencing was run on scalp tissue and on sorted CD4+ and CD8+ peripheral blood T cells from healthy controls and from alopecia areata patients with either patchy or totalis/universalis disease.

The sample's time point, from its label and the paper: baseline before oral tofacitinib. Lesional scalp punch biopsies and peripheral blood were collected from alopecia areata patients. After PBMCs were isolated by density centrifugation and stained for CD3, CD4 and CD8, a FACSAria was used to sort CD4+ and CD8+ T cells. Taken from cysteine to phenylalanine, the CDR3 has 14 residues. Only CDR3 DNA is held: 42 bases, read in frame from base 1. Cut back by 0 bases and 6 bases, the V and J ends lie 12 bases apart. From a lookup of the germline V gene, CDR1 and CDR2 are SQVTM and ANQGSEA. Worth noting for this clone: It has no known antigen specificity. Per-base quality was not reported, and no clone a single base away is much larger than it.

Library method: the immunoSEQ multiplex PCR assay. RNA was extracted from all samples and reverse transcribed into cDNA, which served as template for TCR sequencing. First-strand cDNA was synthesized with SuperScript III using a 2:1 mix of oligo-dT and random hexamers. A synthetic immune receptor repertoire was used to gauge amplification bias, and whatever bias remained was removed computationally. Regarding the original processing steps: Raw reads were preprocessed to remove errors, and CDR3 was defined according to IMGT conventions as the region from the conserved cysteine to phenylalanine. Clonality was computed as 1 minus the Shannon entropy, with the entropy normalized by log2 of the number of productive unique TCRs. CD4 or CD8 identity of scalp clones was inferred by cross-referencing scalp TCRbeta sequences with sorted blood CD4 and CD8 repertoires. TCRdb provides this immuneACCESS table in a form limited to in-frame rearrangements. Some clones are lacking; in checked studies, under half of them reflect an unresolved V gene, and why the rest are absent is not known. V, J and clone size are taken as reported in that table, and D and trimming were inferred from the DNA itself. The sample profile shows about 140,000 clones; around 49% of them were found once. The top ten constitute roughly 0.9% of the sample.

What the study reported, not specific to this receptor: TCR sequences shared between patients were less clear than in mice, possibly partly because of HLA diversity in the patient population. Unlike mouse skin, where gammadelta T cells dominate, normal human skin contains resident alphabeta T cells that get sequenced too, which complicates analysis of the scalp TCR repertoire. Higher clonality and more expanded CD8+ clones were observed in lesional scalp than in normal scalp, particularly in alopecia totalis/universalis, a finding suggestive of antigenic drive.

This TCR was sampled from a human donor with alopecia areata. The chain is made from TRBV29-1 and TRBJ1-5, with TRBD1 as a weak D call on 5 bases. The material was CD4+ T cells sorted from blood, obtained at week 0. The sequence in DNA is TGCAGCGTTGAAGATGGCAGGGAGGGTCAGCCCCAGCATTTT. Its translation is CSVEDGREGQPQHF.